This is a list of T cell receptor beta chains from one sample in a study of monozygotic twins with inflammatory bowel disease. TCRdb re-called the 5' RACE reads; every CDR3 protein appears as one record, without DNA. Its table lists more than 300,000 distinct CDR3 sequences. The sequenced sample consisted of blood. The receptors were sampled from a human donor with ulcerative colitis or Crohn's disease, or a healthy co-twin of an affected twin (not recorded which). Each CDR3 is given with its conserved first and last residue.

>TRBJ2-6|TRBV6-1
CAVNRGNSGANVLTF
>TRBJ2-2|TRBV18
CASSPFSGTNTGELFF
>TRBJ2-7|TRBV4-3
CASSQRGYEQYF
>TRBJ1-1|TRBV7-3
CASSFLRVTEAFF
>TRBJ2-1|TRBV7-8
CASSQGLADNEQFF
>TRBJ2-1|TRBV28
CASNLRDSQFF
>TRBJ2-2|TRBV4-2
CASSAGLAGMLGTGELFF
>TRBJ2-1|TRBV20-1
CSASKTSAGNEQFF
>TRBJ2-2|TRBV12-3/TRBV12-4
CASSFSYTGELFF
>TRBJ2-3|TRBV6-5
CASSYQREGLTDTQYF
>TRBJ1-2|TRBV9
CASSEQTGAATHYGYTF
>TRBJ2-3|TRBV11-2
CASSQTFSALTDTQYF
>TRBJ1-1|TRBV29-1
CSVARDSYEAFF